This T cell receptor beta chain was documented in a study of CD8+CD57+ T cells in acquired aplastic anemia. As for the study in general: Recorded DNA amounts for sorted CD4+ and CD8+ cells had an average of 3.2 ug.

Genomic DNA provided the template from which TCR beta VDJ and CDR3 profiles were obtained. One entry per CDR3 protein, called by TCRdb with MiXCR from the reads. This table holds some 140,000 distinct CDR3 sequences, about 54% found once. CD8+CD57+ cell expansion, shown by flow cytometry, had occurred in the patients selected for sequencing. Blood samples were obtained from patients who had received no prior therapy. Points on this clonotype: The target antigen is unknown.

CDR3 length: 14 residues. Trimming at V came to 8 bases and at J to 8 bases, leaving 12 bases not matched to a gene. Study findings and constraints: Patients and controls were found to share twenty-nine CD8+ CDR3 sequences. Patients and controls had CD8+ Simpson's diversity values that were not significantly distinct.

Specimen: sorted CD4+, CD8+, or CD8+CD57+ T cells (not recorded which) from PBMCs. The receptor comes from a human donor with aplastic anemia. J is TRBJ2-1 and V is TRBV12-3 or TRBV12-4; 7 positions match TRBD2. CDR3: CASGPVAGEDEQFF. CDR3 bases: TGTGCCAGCGGTCCCGTGGCGGGGGAGGATGAGCAGTTCTTC.